This TCR beta chain came from a study of regulatory T cells in long-lasting Graves disease. Study-level background: The study enrolled newly diagnosed Graves' patients on antithyroid drugs under 3 months.

V gave up 9 bases and J gave up 2 bases; unmatched junction bases: 17. Germline-derived CDR1 and CDR2 are KGHDR and SFDVKD. This CDR3 comprises 17 residues. For TCR beta, libraries came from iRepertoire HTBI primers and Arm-PCR of CDR3 regions. A single record per CDR3 protein comes from TCRdb applying MiXCR to the multiplex PCR reads. The top ten hold more than 35% of the sample, which has 320,000 or so distinct CDR3 sequences, about 18% seen once. Broader study findings: TCR diversity in persistent Graves' patients was below that of newly diagnosed ones.

Indicated time point: newly diagnosed GD, antithyroid drugs for less than 3 months. Researchers made the TCR library from RNA that was extracted from PBMCs. The guidelines of the American Thyroid Association were the basis for diagnosing Graves' disease. In its sample, this clonotype was seen many times. The antigen is not known. The chain is built from TRBV24-1 and TRBJ2-5, with TRBD2 identical over 7 bases. This clonotype originated in a female donor with Graves disease. The sequences come from peripheral blood mononuclear cells (PBMCs), collected at new diagnosis, from a patient treated with antithyroid drugs. This CDR3 reads CATRGGRAGSSQETQYF. The DNA for the CDR3 is TGTGCCACCCGAGGAGGGAGGGCCGGCTCCTCGCAAGAGACCCAGTACTTC.